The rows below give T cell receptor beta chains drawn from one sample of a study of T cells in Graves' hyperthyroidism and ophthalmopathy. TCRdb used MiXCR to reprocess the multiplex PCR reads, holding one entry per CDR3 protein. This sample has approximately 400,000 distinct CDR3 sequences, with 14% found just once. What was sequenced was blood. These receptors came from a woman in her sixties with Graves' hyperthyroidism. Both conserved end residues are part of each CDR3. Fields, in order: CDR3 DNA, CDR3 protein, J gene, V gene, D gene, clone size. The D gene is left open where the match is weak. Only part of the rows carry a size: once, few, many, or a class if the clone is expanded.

cdr3_nt: TGCGCCAGCAGCCAAGATAAGAACAGCGTTTCACCCCTCCACTTT
cdr3_aa: CASSQDKNSVSPLHF
j_call: TRBJ1-6
v_call: TRBV4-1
d_call: NA
clone_size: NA

cdr3_nt: TGTGCCAGCAGCCAAGAAAGTACCGGGGGCGGGACTAACTATGGCTACACCTTC
cdr3_aa: CASSQESTGGGTNYGYTF
j_call: TRBJ1-2
v_call: TRBV11-2
d_call: NA
clone_size: NA

cdr3_nt: TGTGCCAGCAGCTCCTTATACGGGACCGGGGAGCTGTTTTTT
cdr3_aa: CASSSLYGTGELFF
j_call: TRBJ2-2
v_call: TRBV7-6
d_call: NA
clone_size: many

cdr3_nt: TGTGCCAGCAGCAATCCTTGGAGTGCCCAAAATTCCTATAGCAATCAGCCCCAGCATTTT
cdr3_aa: CASSNPWSAQNSYSNQPQHF
j_call: TRBJ1-5
v_call: TRBV7-9
d_call: NA
clone_size: many

cdr3_nt: TGCAGTGCGGCGGAACTAGCCAAAAACATTCAGTACTTC
cdr3_aa: CSAAELAKNIQYF
j_call: TRBJ2-4
v_call: TRBV20-1
d_call: NA
clone_size: many

cdr3_nt: TGCGCCAGCAGAACGACAGGCGCTAATTCACCCCTCCACTTT
cdr3_aa: CASRTTGANSPLHF
j_call: TRBJ1-6
v_call: TRBV10-2
d_call: NA
clone_size: many

cdr3_nt: TGTGCCAGCTCACCCACGCCGCTAGCGGGAGGTCGTAAGACCCAGTACTTC
cdr3_aa: CASSPTPLAGGRKTQYF
j_call: TRBJ2-5
v_call: TRBV18
d_call: TRBD2
clone_size: many

cdr3_nt: TGTACCAGCAGTTACTCCGGGACAGGGGGAGAGACCCAGTACTTC
cdr3_aa: CTSSYSGTGGETQYF
j_call: TRBJ2-5
v_call: TRBV6-2/TRBV6-3
d_call: TRBD1
clone_size: few

cdr3_nt: TGTGCCAGCAGTGGGGGGACTAGGGGTACGCAGTATTTT
cdr3_aa: CASSGGTRGTQYF
j_call: TRBJ2-3
v_call: TRBV25-1
d_call: TRBD2
clone_size: NA

cdr3_nt: TGCAGTGCTAGAGTCAGGCACGGCTACACCTTC
cdr3_aa: CSARVRHGYTF
j_call: TRBJ1-2
v_call: TRBV20-1
d_call: NA
clone_size: few

cdr3_nt: TGTGCCAGCTCACCACCGACTAGCGGAGGACCCAACGAGCAGTACTTC
cdr3_aa: CASSPPTSGGPNEQYF
j_call: TRBJ2-7
v_call: TRBV18
d_call: TRBD2
clone_size: NA

cdr3_nt: TGTGCCAGCAGCCACACTTTGGAGACTTACTCTGGAAACACCATATATTTT
cdr3_aa: CASSHTLETYSGNTIYF
j_call: TRBJ1-3
v_call: TRBV3-1
d_call: NA
clone_size: many

cdr3_nt: TGTGCCAGCAGTGGCAGGATCTCCTACAATGAGCAGTTCTTC
cdr3_aa: CASSGRISYNEQFF
j_call: TRBJ2-1
v_call: TRBV25-1
d_call: NA
clone_size: NA

cdr3_nt: TGTGCTAGTGGTTTGGTACGTCGGGGAGGGCAGAATCAGCCCCAGCATTTT
cdr3_aa: CASGLVRRGGQNQPQHF
j_call: TRBJ1-5
v_call: TRBV12-5
d_call: NA
clone_size: many

cdr3_nt: TGCGCCAGCAGCCCCGGGACTAGCGATGGAGATACGCAGTATTTT
cdr3_aa: CASSPGTSDGDTQYF
j_call: TRBJ2-3
v_call: TRBV4-1
d_call: TRBD2
clone_size: NA

cdr3_nt: TGCAGCGTCTTTCTACAGGGGCTTGAAGCTTTCTTT
cdr3_aa: CSVFLQGLEAFF
j_call: TRBJ1-1
v_call: TRBV29-1
d_call: TRBD1
clone_size: NA

cdr3_nt: TGTGCCACCAGTGATAGGACTAGCGGGAGATGGTTCAATGAGCAGTTCTTC
cdr3_aa: CATSDRTSGRWFNEQFF
j_call: TRBJ2-1
v_call: TRBV24-1
d_call: TRBD2
clone_size: NA

cdr3_nt: TGTGCCAGCTGCGGACTAGCGGGAGTCCCAGATACGCAGTATTTT
cdr3_aa: CASCGLAGVPDTQYF
j_call: TRBJ2-3
v_call: TRBV12-3/TRBV12-4
d_call: TRBD2
clone_size: NA

cdr3_nt: TGTGTCAGCAGGCCGGGGTCGATGAACACTGAAGCTTTCTTT
cdr3_aa: CVSRPGSMNTEAFF
j_call: TRBJ1-1
v_call: TRBV27
d_call: NA
clone_size: few

cdr3_nt: TGTGCCAGCAGTTCCCAAGGGGAATCTGATGAAAAACTGTTTTTT
cdr3_aa: CASSSQGESDEKLFF
j_call: TRBJ1-4
v_call: TRBV28
d_call: NA
clone_size: few

cdr3_nt: TGTGCCAGCAGTTTACCTGGGACTAGCGGGAGGAAAAGCACAGATACGCAGTATTTT
cdr3_aa: CASSLPGTSGRKSTDTQYF
j_call: TRBJ2-3
v_call: TRBV27
d_call: TRBD2
clone_size: NA

cdr3_nt: TGTGCCAGCAGCCCCGGGAATTGGGGTAATGAAAAACTGTTTTTT
cdr3_aa: CASSPGNWGNEKLFF
j_call: TRBJ1-4
v_call: TRBV7-8
d_call: NA
clone_size: many

cdr3_nt: TGTGCCAGCAGTTCCCTCGGTGGGATTCGCGAGGATGAAAAACTGTTTTTT
cdr3_aa: CASSSLGGIREDEKLFF
j_call: TRBJ1-4
v_call: TRBV6-1
d_call: NA
clone_size: few

cdr3_nt: TGTGCCAGCAGTTTATTCGTAACTGAAGCTTTCTTT
cdr3_aa: CASSLFVTEAFF
j_call: TRBJ1-1
v_call: TRBV28
d_call: NA
clone_size: few

cdr3_nt: TGCAGTGCTGGACATGCCTTAAGAGATGAGCAGTTCTTC
cdr3_aa: CSAGHALRDEQFF
j_call: TRBJ2-1
v_call: TRBV20-1
d_call: NA
clone_size: many

cdr3_nt: TGTGCCAGCACTTTACAGGCCCGGTTGGGCTACACCTTC
cdr3_aa: CASTLQARLGYTF
j_call: TRBJ1-2
v_call: TRBV28
d_call: NA
clone_size: few

cdr3_nt: TGTGCCACCAGCAGAGAGGGAGCGTACTCTGGAAACACCATATATTTT
cdr3_aa: CATSREGAYSGNTIYF
j_call: TRBJ1-3
v_call: TRBV15
d_call: NA
clone_size: many

cdr3_nt: TGCGCCAGCAGCATAGGGACTAGCATCCACGAGCAGTACTTC
cdr3_aa: CASSIGTSIHEQYF
j_call: TRBJ2-7
v_call: TRBV5-1
d_call: TRBD2
clone_size: NA

cdr3_nt: TGTGCCAGCAGCCACCCGGGGGGTTCCTACAATGAGCAGTTCTTC
cdr3_aa: CASSHPGGSYNEQFF
j_call: TRBJ2-1
v_call: TRBV3-1
d_call: TRBD2
clone_size: many

cdr3_nt: TGCGCCAGCAGCTTTCTCGGGTCAGGGTTCGATGAGCAGTTCTTC
cdr3_aa: CASSFLGSGFDEQFF
j_call: TRBJ2-1
v_call: TRBV5-1
d_call: NA
clone_size: few